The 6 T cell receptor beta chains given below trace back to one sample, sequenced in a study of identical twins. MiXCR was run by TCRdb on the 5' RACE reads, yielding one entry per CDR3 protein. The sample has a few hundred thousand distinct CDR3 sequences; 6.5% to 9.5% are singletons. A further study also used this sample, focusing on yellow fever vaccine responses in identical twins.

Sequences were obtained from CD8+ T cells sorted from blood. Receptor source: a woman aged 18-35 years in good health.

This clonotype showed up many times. CDR3 sequence reads: CSVGGGTYNEQFF. CDR3 bases: TGCAGCGTTGGTGGGGGGACCTACAATGAGCAGTTCTTC. The chain uses TRBV29-1 and TRBJ2-1, with D possibly matching TRBD2 (6 bases). With 4 bases removed from V and 2 bases from J, the gap between germline ends came to 9 bases. CDR1 is SQVTM and CDR2 is ANQGSEA in the germline V gene. The CDR3 sequence is 13 residues long.

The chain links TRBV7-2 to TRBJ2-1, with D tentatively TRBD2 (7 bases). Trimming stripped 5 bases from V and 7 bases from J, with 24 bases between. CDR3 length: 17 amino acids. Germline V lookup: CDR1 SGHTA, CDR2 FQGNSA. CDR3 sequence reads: CASSPGGGGFRWNEQFF. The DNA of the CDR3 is TGTGCCAGCAGCCCGGGGGGTGGGGGCTTCCGTTGGAATGAGCAGTTCTTC.

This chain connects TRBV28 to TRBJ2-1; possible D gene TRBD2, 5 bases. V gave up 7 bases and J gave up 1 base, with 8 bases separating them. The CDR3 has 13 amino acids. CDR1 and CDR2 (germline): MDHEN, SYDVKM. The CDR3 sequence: CASTWTSYNEQFF. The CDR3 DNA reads TGTGCCAGCACATGGACTTCCTACAATGAGCAGTTCTTC.

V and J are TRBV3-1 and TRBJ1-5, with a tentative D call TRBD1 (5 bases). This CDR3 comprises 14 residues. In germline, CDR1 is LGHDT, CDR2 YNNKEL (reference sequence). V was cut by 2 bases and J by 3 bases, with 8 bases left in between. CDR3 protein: CASSQQGFNQPQHF. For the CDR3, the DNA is TGTGCCAGCAGCCAACAGGGTTTCAATCAGCCCCAGCATTTT.

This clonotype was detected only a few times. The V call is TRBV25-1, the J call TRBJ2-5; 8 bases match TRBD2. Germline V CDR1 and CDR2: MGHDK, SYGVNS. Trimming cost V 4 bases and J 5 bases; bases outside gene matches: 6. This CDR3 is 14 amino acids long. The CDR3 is CASSVRAGVETQYF. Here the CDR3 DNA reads TGTGCCAGCAGTGTAAGAGCGGGAGTGGAGACCCAGTACTTC.

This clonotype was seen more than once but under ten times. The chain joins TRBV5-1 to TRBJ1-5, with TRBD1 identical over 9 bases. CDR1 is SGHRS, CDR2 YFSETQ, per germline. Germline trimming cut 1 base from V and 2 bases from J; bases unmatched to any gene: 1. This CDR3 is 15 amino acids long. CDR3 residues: CASSLTGGGNQPQHF. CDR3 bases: TGCGCCAGCAGCTTGACAGGGGGCGGCAATCAGCCCCAGCATTTT.